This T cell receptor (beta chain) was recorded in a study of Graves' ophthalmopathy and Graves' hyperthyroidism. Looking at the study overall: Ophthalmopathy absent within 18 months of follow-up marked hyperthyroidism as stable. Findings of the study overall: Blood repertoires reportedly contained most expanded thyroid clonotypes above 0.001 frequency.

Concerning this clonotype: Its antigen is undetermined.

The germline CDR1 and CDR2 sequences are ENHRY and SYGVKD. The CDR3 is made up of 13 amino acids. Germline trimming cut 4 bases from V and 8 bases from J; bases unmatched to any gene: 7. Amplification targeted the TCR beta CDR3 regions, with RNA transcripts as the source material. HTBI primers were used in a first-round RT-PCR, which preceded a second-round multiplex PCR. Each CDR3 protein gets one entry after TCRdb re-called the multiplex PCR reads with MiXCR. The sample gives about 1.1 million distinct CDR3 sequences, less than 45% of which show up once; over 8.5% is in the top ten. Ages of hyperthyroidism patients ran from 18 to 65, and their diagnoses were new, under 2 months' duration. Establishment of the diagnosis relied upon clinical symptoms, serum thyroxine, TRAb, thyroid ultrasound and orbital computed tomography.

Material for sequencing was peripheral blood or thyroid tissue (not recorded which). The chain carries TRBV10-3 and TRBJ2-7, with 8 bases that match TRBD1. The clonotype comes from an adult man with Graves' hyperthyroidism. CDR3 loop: CAISGQGSNQQYF. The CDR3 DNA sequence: TGTGCCATCAGTGGACAGGGGTCCAATCAGCAGTACTTC.